These 15 T cell receptor beta chains came from one sample sequenced in a study of T cell repertoires and HLA-DP antigens (dated by TCRdb to 2016 to 2019). The protocol used for the library was the immunoSEQ multiplex PCR assay. The table comes from immuneACCESS by way of TCRdb, which keeps in-frame sequences with V and J called. Part of the clones is missing from these tables; in studies checked, under half for an unresolved V gene and the rest for unknown reasons. This sample lists fewer than 95,000 clones; about 89% were detected once. The ten largest clones add up to less than 2% of the sample. No antigen is known for these receptors. The sample consisted of CD4+ T cells from PBMCs. These receptors were obtained from a man in his forties or fifties in good health and CMV-seronegative.

The chain has TRBV6-6 and TRBJ2-1, with D unresolved. This CDR3 contains 11 residues. V was shortened by 1 base and J by 9 bases, with 4 bases between the two germline ends. Germline CDR1 reads MNHNY; CDR2 reads SVGAGI (reference sequence). This CDR3 is CASSYLLEQFF. In nucleotides, the CDR3 is TGTGCCAGCAGTTACTTACTTGAGCAGTTCTTC.

The chain couples TRBV2 to TRBJ2-3, with D possibly matching TRBD1 (6 bases). The CDR3 runs to 15 residues. Germline assignment: CDR1 SNHLY and CDR2 FYNNEI. Deletions cut 6 bases from V and 0 bases from J, with 13 bases between. The CDR3 DNA reads as TGTGCCAGCAGAGCCCAGGGGCTAAGCACAGATACGCAGTATTTT. Protein product: CASRAQGLSTDTQYF.

Note on this clone: The sample contains more than one DNA sequence encoding this CDR3. The rearrangement links TRBV2 to TRBJ2-5; D remains ambiguous. The CDR3 has 11 amino acids. The V gene lost 6 bases and the J gene lost 4 bases, with 6 bases spanning the gap. Germline V gene data show CDR1 as SNHLY and CDR2 as FYNNEI. The CDR3 is CASRSGETQYF. The CDR3, as DNA: TGTGCCAGCAGGTCTGGAGAGACCCAGTACTTC.

The rearrangement uses TRBV30 and TRBJ1-1, with TRBD1 as a possible D gene (6 bases). From germline, CDR1 is GTSNPN and CDR2 SVGIG (reference sequence). The CDR3 is 12 residues long. The V end was cut by 3 bases, the J end by 5 bases, with 10 bases between. The CDR3 region has the DNA TGTGCCTGGAGAGGGGGAAGGACTGAAGCTTTCTTT. Translation: CAWRGGRTEAFF.

This chain joins TRBV5-4 and TRBJ2-3; 7 bases line up with TRBD1. There are 15 residues in the CDR3. Germline lookup yields CDR1 SGHNT and CDR2 YYREEE (reference sequence). The trim removed 4 bases at V and 2 bases at J, leaving 7 bases unmatched. CDR3 sequence reads: CASSASGTDTDTQYF. The CDR3 nucleotides read TGTGCCAGCAGCGCCTCCGGGACAGACACAGATACGCAGTATTTT.

The J gene is TRBJ2-7, the V gene TRBV5-1; 8 bases map to TRBD1. V lost 4 bases and J lost 5; bases outside the gene matches: 8. Germline assignment: CDR1 SGHRS and CDR2 YFSETQ. The CDR3 sequence is 14 residues long. The CDR3 here is CASSTGQEVHEQYF. The DNA of the CDR3 is TGCGCCAGCAGCACGGGACAGGAGGTCCACGAGCAGTACTTC.

V is TRBV5-1 and J is TRBJ1-2, with a weak D call TRBD1 (5 bases). The germline gives CDR1 SGHRS, CDR2 YFSETQ. This CDR3 contains 13 residues. Trimming took 2 bases from V and 8 from J, leaving 13 bases between them. The CDR3: CASSLSGGEGYTF. The CDR3 nucleotides are TGCGCCAGCAGCTTAAGCGGGGGTGAGGGCTACACCTTC.

The chain carries TRBV29-1 and TRBJ2-7, with 8 bases fitting TRBD1. Germline-derived CDR1 and CDR2 are SQVTM and ANQGSEA. CDR3 size: 12 residues. V lost 4 bases and J lost 5; bases outside the gene matches: 4. CDR3 loop: CSVGDRGDEQYF. CDR3 nucleotide sequence: TGCAGCGTTGGAGACAGGGGCGACGAGCAGTACTTC.

This clone showed up just a few times. V and J are TRBV7-6 and TRBJ1-5; TRBD1 matches at 7 bases. The CDR3 loop spans 15 amino acids. Germline V gives CDR1 SGHVS, CDR2 FNYEAQ. The V gene end was trimmed by 5 bases and the J gene end by 4 bases; junction bases not matched to a gene: 8. The CDR3: CASSLSGTENQPQHF. As DNA, the CDR3 is TGTGCCAGCAGCCTATCCGGGACAGAGAATCAGCCCCAGCATTTT.

This clone has a single count. CDR3 sequence: CASQTGGSNYGYTF. As DNA, the CDR3 is TGCGCCAGCCAGACAGGGGGCTCTAACTATGGCTACACCTTC. The rearrangement links TRBV5-1 to TRBJ1-2, with 10 bases identical to TRBD1. Germline V gene data show CDR1 as SGHRS and CDR2 as YFSETQ. J gave up 0 bases and V 7 bases, and 3 bases lay outside the gene matches. The CDR3 length is 14 residues.

The chain employs TRBV18 and TRBJ1-2; D remains ambiguous. The CDR3 is 15 amino acids. V lost 2 bases and J 4 bases, leaving 14 bases between the germline ends. CDR1 is KGHSH, CDR2 LQKENI, per germline. CDR3 residues: CASSPSAGRGYGYTF. CDR3 bases: TGTGCCAGCTCACCATCGGCGGGGAGAGGCTATGGCTACACCTTC.

V gene TRBV6-5 combines with J gene TRBJ1-1, with 7 bases aligning to TRBD1. After removal of 2 bases from V and 5 bases from J, the junction contained 5 bases not matched to a gene. The CDR3 sequence is 14 residues long. Germline V gene sequence: CDR1 MNHEY, CDR2 SVGAGI. The CDR3 loop is CASSYGQDYTEAFF. CDR3 nucleotide sequence: TGTGCCAGCAGTTACGGACAGGATTATACTGAAGCTTTCTTT.

This sequence joins TRBV30 and TRBJ2-6, with 11 bases identical to TRBD2. The CDR3 extends over 19 amino acids. In germline, CDR1 is GTSNPN, CDR2 SVGIG (reference sequence). With 0 bases clipped from V and 4 bases from J, the junction kept 11 bases outside the gene matches. CDR3 nucleotides: TGTGCCTGGAGTGTAAGGGGACTAGCGGACAAAGGGGGGGCCAACGTCCTGACTTTC. It specifies CAWSVRGLADKGGANVLTF.

This clone occurred once. The chain links TRBV2 to TRBJ2-1; 13 bases line up with TRBD2. This CDR3 has 16 amino acids. J lost 0 bases, V lost 8 bases, and 4 bases had no gene match. The germline CDR1 and CDR2 sequences are SNHLY and FYNNEI. CDR3 nucleotide sequence: TGTGCCAGCCCTCGGACTAGCGGGAGCTCCTACAATGAGCAGTTCTTC. Amino acids: CASPRTSGSSYNEQFF.

This clone was recorded once. This chain links TRBV28 with TRBJ2-3; no reliable D call. The CDR3 sequence is 15 residues long. Trimming cost V 4 bases and J 2 bases, with 13 bases left between them. The germline gives CDR1 MDHEN, CDR2 SYDVKM. The CDR3 nucleotides are TGTGCCAGCAGTTCAGCCAAGGACCCCACAGATACGCAGTATTTT. The encoded protein is CASSSAKDPTDTQYF.